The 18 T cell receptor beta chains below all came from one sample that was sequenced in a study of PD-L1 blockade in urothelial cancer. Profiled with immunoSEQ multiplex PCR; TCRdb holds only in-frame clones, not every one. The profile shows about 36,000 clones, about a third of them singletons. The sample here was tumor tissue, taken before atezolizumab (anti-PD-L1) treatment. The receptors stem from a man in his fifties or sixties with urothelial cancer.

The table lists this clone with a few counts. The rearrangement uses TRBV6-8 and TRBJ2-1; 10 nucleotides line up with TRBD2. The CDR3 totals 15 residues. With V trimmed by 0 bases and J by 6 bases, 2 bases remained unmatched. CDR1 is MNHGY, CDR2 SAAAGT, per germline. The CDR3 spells CASSYSGLAINEQFF. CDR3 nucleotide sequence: TGTGCCAGCAGTTACTCGGGACTAGCGATCAATGAGCAGTTCTTC.

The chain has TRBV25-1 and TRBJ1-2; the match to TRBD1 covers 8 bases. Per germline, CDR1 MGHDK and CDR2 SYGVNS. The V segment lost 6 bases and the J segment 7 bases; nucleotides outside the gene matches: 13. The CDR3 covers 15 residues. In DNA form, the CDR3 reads TGTGCCAGCAGGGGACTCGACAGGGGCTTTTTTGGCTACACCTTC. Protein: CASRGLDRGFFGYTF.

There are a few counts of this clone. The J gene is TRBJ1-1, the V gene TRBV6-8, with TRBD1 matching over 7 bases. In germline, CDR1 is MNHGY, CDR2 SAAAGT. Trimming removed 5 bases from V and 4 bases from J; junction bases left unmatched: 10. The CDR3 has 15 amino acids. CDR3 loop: CASSPDTSGGTEAFF. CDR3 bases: TGTGCCAGCAGTCCAGATACTTCAGGGGGCACTGAAGCTTTCTTT.

CDR3 protein: CASSHADRNEQFF. The CDR3 DNA follows: TGCGCCAGCAGCCATGCCGACCGAAATGAGCAGTTCTTC. The rearrangement uses TRBV23-1 and TRBJ2-1; D unresolved. TRBV23-1 is an ORF; its function is uncertain. Between the trimmed V and J ends, which lost 6 bases and 7 bases, there was a span of 13 bases. CDR3 length: 13 amino acids.

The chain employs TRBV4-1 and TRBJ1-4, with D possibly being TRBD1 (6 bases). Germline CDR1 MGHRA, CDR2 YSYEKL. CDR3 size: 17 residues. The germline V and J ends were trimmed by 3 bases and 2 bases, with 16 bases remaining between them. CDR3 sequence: CASSQDPPRGTNEKLFF. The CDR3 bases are TGCGCCAGCAGCCAGGATCCACCTAGGGGGACTAATGAAAAACTGTTTTTT.

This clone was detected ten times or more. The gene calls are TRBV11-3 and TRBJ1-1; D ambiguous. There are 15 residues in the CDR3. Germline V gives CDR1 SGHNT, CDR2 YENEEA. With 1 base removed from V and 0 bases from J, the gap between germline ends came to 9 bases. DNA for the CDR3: TGTGCCAGCAGCTTAGTCACACTTATGAACACTGAAGCTTTCTTT. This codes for CASSLVTLMNTEAFF. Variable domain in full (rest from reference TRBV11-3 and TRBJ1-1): EAGVVQSPRYKIIEKKQPVAFWCNPISGHNTLYWYLQNLGQGPELLIRYENEEAVDDSQLPKDRFSAERLKGVDSTLKIQPAELGDSAVYLCASSLVTLMNTEAFFGQGTRLTVV.

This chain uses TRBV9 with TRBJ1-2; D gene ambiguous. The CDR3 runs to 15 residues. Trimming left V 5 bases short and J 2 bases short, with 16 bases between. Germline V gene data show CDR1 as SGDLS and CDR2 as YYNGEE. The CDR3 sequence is CASSVVERTNYGYTF. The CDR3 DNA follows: TGTGCCAGCAGTGTTGTCGAACGTACGAACTATGGCTACACCTTC.

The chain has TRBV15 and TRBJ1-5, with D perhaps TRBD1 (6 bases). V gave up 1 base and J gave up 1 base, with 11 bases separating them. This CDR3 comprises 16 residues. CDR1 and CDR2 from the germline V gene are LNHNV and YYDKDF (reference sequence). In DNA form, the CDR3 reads TGTGCCACCAGCAGAGGGGGACAAGGAAGCAATCAGCCCCAGCATTTT. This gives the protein CATSRGGQGSNQPQHF.

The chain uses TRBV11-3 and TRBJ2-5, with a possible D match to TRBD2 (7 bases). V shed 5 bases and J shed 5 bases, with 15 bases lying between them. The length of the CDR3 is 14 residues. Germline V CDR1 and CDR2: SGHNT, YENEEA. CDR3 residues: CASSTDGGPETQYF. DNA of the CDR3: TGTGCCAGCAGCACCGACGGGGGGCCGGAGACCCAGTACTTC.

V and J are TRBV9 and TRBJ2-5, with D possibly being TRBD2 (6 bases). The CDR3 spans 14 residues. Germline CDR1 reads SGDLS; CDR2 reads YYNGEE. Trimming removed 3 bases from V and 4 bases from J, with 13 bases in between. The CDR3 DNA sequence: TGTGCCAGCAGCGCCCACCTAGCGACAGAGACCCAGTACTTC. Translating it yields CASSAHLATETQYF.

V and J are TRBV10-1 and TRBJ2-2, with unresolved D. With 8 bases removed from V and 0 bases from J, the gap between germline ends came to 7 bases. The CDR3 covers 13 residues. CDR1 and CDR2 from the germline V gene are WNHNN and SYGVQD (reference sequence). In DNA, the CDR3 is TGCGCCAGCGAAGCGCCGAACACCGGGGAGCTGTTTTTT. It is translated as CASEAPNTGELFF.

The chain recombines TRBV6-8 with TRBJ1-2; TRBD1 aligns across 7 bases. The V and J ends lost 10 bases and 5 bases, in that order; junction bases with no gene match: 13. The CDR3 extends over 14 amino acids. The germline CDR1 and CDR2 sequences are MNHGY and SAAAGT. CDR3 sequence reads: CAIRETGLGYGYTF. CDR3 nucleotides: TGTGCCATCAGGGAGACAGGGTTAGGTTATGGCTACACCTTC.

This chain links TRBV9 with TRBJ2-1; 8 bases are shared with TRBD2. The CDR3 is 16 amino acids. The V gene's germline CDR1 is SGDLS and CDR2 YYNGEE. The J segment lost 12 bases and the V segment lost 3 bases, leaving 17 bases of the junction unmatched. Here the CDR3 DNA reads TGTGCCAGCAGCGCCCTAAGCGGGAGAGGGGCGAGTGGGCAGTTCTTC. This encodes CASSALSGRGASGQFF. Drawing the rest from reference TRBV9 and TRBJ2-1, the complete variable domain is DSGVTQTPKHLITATGQRVTLRCSPRSGDLSVYWYQQSLDQGLQFLIQYYNGEERAKGNILERFSAQQFPDLHSELNLSSLELGDSALYFCASSALSGRGASGQFFGPGTRLTVL.

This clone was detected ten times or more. The CDR3 is CASNSRGNEKLFF. The CDR3, as DNA: TGTGCCAGCAACTCGAGAGGAAATGAAAAACTGTTTTTT. The chain uses TRBV28 and TRBJ1-4, with D unresolved. CDR1 MDHEN and CDR2 SYDVKM come from the germline V gene. Between the trimmed V and J ends, which lost 7 bases and 5 bases, there was a span of 11 bases. The CDR3 runs 13 residues.

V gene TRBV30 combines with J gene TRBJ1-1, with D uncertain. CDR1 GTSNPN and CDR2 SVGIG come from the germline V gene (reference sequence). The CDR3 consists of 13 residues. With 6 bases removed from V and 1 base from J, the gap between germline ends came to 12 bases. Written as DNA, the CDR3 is TGTGCCTGTCGTTGGGGAACGAACACTGAAGCTTTCTTT. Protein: CACRWGTNTEAFF. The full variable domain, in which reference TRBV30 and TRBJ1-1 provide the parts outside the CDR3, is SQTIHQWPATLVQPVGSPLSLECTVEGTSNPNLYWYRQAAGRGLQLLFYSVGIGQISSEVPQNLSASRPQDRQFILSSKKLLLSDSGFYLCACRWGTNTEAFFGQGTRLTVV.

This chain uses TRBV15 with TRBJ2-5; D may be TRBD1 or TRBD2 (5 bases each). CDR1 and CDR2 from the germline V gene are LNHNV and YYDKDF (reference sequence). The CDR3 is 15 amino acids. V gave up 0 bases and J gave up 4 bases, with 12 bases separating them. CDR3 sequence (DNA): TGTGCCACCAGCAGAGACGGGTCCGGGACAGAGACCCAGTACTTC. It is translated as CATSRDGSGTETQYF.

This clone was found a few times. CDR3 loop: CASSLNPLAGPYEQYF. The CDR3 nucleotides read TGTGCCAGCAGTTTAAACCCACTAGCGGGGCCCTACGAGCAGTACTTC. The chain carries TRBV27 and TRBJ2-7; 10 nucleotides align to TRBD2. The CDR3 length is 16 residues. The germline V gene has CDR1 MNHEY and CDR2 SMNVEV (reference sequence). V shed 2 bases and J 2 bases; nucleotides not matched to a gene: 6.

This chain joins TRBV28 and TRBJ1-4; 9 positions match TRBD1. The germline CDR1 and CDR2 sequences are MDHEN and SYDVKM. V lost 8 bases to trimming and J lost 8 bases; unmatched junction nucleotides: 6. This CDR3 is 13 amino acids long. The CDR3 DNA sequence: TGTGCCAGCCATGGGACAGGGACGGAAAAACTGTTTTTT. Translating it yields CASHGTGTEKLFF.